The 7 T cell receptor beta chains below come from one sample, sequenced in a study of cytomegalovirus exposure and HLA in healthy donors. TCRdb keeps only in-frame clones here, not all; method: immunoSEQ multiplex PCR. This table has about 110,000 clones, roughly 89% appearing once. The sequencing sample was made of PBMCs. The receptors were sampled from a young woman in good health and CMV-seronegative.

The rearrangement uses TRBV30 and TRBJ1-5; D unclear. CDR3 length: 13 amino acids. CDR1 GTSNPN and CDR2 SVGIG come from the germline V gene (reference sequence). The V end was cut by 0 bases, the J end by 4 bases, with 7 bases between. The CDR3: CAWSVRSNQPQHF. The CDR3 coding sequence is TGTGCCTGGAGTGTACGGAGTAATCAGCCCCAGCATTTT.

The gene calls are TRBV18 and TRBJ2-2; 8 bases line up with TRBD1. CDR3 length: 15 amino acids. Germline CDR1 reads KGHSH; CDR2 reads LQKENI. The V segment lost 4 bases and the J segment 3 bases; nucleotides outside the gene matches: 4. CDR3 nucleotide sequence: TGTGCCAGCTCACTAATGACAGGGGACACCGGGGAGCTGTTTTTT. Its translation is CASSLMTGDTGELFF.

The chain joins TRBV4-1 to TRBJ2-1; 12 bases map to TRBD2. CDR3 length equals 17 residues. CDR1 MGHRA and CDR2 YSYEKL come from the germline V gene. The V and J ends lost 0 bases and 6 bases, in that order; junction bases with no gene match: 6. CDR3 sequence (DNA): TGCGCCAGCAGCCAAGATCCGCTAGCGGGAGGGCGCAATGAGCAGTTCTTC. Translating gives CASSQDPLAGGRNEQFF.

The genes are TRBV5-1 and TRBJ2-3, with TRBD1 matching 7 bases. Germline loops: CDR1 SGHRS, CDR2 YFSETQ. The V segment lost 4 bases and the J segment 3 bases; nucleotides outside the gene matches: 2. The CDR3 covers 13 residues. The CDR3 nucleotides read TGCGCCAGCAGCGTGACAGGGACAGATACGCAGTATTTT. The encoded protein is CASSVTGTDTQYF.

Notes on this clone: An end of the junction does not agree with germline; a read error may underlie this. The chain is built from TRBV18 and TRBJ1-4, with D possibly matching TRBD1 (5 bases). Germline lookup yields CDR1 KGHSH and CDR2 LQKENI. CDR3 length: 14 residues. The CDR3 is CASSPGPTNEKLFF. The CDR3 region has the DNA TGTGCCAGTTCACCAGGGCCCACTAATGAAAAACTGTTTTTT.

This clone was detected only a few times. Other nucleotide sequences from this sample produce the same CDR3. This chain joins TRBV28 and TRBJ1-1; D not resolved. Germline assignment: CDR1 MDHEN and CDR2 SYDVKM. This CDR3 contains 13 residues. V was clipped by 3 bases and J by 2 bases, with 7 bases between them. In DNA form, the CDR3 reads TGTGCCAGCAGTTTTCGGGGAAACACTGAAGCTTTCTTT. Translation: CASSFRGNTEAFF.

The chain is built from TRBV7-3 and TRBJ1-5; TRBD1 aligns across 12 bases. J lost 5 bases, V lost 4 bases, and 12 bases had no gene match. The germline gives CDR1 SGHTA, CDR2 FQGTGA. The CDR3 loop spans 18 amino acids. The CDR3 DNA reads TGTGCCAGCAGCTCTTCCGGGACAGGGGGCCAGCGGCATCAGCCCCAGCATTTT. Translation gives CASSSSGTGGQRHQPQHF.